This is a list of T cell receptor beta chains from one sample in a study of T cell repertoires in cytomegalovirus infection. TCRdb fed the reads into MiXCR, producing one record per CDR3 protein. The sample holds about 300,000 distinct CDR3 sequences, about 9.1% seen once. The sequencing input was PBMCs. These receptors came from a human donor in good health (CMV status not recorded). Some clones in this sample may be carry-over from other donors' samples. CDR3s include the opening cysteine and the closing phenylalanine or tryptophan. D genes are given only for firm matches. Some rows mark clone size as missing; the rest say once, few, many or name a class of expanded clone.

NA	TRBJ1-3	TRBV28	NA	CASSFTIGGNTIYF	TGTGCCAGCAGTTTCACCATAGGAGGAAACACCATATATTTT
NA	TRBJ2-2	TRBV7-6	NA	CASSSTGYTGELFF	TGTGCTAGCAGCTCCACAGGGTACACCGGGGAGCTGTTTTTT
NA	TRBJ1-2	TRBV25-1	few	CASTGHYGYTF	TGTGCCAGCACGGGACACTATGGCTACACCTTC
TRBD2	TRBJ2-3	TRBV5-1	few	CASSSSGELSDTQYF	TGCGCCAGCAGCTCTAGCGGGGAACTGTCGGATACGCAGTATTTT
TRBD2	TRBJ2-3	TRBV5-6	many	CASSPYSGVEDTQYF	TGTGCCAGCAGCCCCTACAGCGGGGTTGAAGATACGCAGTATTTT
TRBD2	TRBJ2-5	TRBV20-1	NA	CSARASGGIKETQYF	TGCAGTGCTAGAGCCAGCGGGGGCATCAAAGAGACCCAGTACTTC
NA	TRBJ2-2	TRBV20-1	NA	CSAPPGGAGTGELLF	TGCAGTGCTCCCCCCGGGGGAGCGGGCACCGGGGAGCTGTTGTTC
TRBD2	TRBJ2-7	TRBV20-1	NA	CSARAPGVAGVSYEQYF	TGCAGTGCTAGGGCCCCGGGGGTAGCGGGGGTCTCCTACGAGCAGTACTTC
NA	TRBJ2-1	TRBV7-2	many	CASSFAGGIRSEQFF	TGTGCCAGCAGCTTCGCTGGGGGGATCCGATCTGAGCAGTTCTTC
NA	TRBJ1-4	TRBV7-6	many	CASSLSAGATNEKLFF	TGTGCCAGCAGCTTAAGTGCGGGGGCAACTAATGAAAAACTGTTTTTT
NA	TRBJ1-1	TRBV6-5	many	CASSYGGRPNTEAFF	TGTGCCAGCAGTTACGGCGGACGGCCGAACACTGAAGCTTTCTTT
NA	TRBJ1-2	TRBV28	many	CASSIITRVGSNYGYTF	TGTGCCAGCAGCATAATTACCAGGGTCGGGTCGAACTATGGCTACACCTTC
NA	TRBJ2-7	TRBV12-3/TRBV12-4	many	CASSLAPQGEQYF	TGTGCCAGCAGTTTAGCCCCCCAGGGCGAGCAGTACTTC
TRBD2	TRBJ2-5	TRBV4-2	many	CASSQDAGGYQETQYF	TGTGCCAGCAGCCAAGATGCCGGGGGGTACCAAGAGACCCAGTACTTC
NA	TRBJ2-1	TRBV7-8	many	CASSPTDLYNEQFF	TGTGCCAGCAGCCCGACGGACCTTTACAATGAGCAGTTCTTC
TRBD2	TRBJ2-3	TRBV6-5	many	CASPPRTSGADTQYF	TGTGCCAGCCCGCCTCGGACTAGCGGGGCAGATACGCAGTATTTT
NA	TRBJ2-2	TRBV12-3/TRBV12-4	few	CASSFGVDGELFF	TGTGCCAGCAGTTTCGGGGTAGACGGGGAGCTGTTTTTT
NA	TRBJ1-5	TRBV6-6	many	CASSYSGGTSTFSNQPQHF	TGTGCCAGCAGTTACTCGGGGGGGACTTCCACGTTTAGCAATCAGCCCCAGCATTTT
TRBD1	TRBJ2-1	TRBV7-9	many	CASTPGTGGSSNEQFF	TGTGCCAGCACCCCCGGCACAGGGGGTAGTAGCAATGAGCAGTTCTTC
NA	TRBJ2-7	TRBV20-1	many	CSVSRGSSYEQYF	TGCAGTGTCAGTAGGGGGAGCTCCTACGAGCAGTACTTC
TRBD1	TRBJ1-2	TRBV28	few	CASSLVGQALGGYTF	TGTGCCAGCAGTTTAGTGGGACAGGCCCTCGGTGGCTACACCTTC
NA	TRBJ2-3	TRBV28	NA	CASTPWGASTDTQYF	TGTGCCAGCACCCCATGGGGAGCTAGCACAGATACGCAGTATTTT
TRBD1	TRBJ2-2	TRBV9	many	CASSVGGTGNTGELFF	TGTGCCAGCAGCGTAGGAGGGACAGGGAACACCGGGGAGCTGTTTTTT
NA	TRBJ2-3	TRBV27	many	CASSLEGPYTQYF	TGTGCCAGCAGTTTGGAGGGGCCTTATACGCAGTATTTT
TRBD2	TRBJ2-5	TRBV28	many	CASSFSRLAGDQETQYF	TGTGCCAGCAGTTTCTCTCGACTAGCGGGGGACCAAGAGACCCAGTACTTC
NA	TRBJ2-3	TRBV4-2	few	CASSPGGGPTDTQYF	TGTGCCAGCAGTCCCGGTGGGGGGCCGACAGATACGCAGTATTTT